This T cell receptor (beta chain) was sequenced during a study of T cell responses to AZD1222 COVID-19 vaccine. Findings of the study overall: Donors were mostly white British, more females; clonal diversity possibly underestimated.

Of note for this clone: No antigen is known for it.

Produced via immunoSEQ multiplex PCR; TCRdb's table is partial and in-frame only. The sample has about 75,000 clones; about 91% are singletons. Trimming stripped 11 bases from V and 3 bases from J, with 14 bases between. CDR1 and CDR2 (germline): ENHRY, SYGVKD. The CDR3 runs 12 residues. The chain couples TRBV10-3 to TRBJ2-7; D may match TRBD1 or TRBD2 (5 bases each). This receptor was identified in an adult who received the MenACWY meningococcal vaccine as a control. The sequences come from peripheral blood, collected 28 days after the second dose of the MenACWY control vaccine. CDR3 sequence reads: CAVGLTDYEQYF. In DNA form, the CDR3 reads TGTGCCGTCGGACTGACAGACTACGAGCAGTACTTC.